These 28 T cell receptor beta chains originate from one sample sequenced in a study of OX40 agonist ivuxolimab in advanced cancers. Using immunoSEQ multiplex PCR, the repertoire was profiled, and TCRdb retains in-frame clones only, with some absent. The sample holds tens of thousands of clones, under 85% seen once. The specimen comprised CD4+ or CD8+ T cells sorted from blood, sampled in a trial of the OX40 agonist ivuxolimab. The source is an adult with an advanced solid tumor such as melanoma, head and neck, liver or kidney cancer.

This clone was observed once. V gene TRBV6-1 combines with J gene TRBJ2-1; tentatively, D is TRBD1 (7 bases). V lost 7 bases, J lost 5 bases, and 18 bases lay in between. CDR1 and CDR2 from the germline V gene are MNHNS and SASEGT. The length of the CDR3 is 15 residues. The chain's CDR3 is CASISGAQGDNEQFF. CDR3 nucleotides: TGTGCCAGCATATCGGGGGCGCAGGGGGACAATGAGCAGTTCTTC.

The chain recombines TRBV7-3 with TRBJ2-7; no clear D. The ends were cut back, 2 bases at V and 2 bases at J, with 13 bases in the middle. From germline, CDR1 is SGHTA and CDR2 FQGTGA. The CDR3 is 15 amino acids. The CDR3 protein is CASSLGLGNTYEQYF. DNA for the CDR3: TGTGCCAGCAGCTTAGGGCTGGGTAACACCTACGAGCAGTACTTC.

This sequence joins TRBV2 and TRBJ1-6; D is uncertain. Trimming removed 2 bases at V and 7 bases at J, with 9 bases between. The germline gives CDR1 SNHLY, CDR2 FYNNEI. The length of the CDR3 is 14 residues. CDR3 sequence reads: CASSETRGNSPLHF. In DNA, the CDR3 is TGTGCCAGCAGTGAAACCCGAGGGAATTCACCCCTCCACTTT.

This clone was detected a few times. The chain recombines TRBV7-2 with TRBJ1-5, with D maybe TRBD1 (5 bases). Germline V gene data show CDR1 as SGHTA and CDR2 as FQGNSA. V was cut by 5 bases and J by 7 bases, with 12 bases left in between. This CDR3 contains 13 residues. CDR3 DNA: TGTGCCAGCAGCCCGGGGGGGATGCAGCCCCAGCATTTT. It encodes CASSPGGMQPQHF.

V and J are TRBV10-1 and TRBJ2-7; 10 bases fit TRBD1. Germline trimming cut 2 bases from V and 2 bases from J; bases unmatched to any gene: 6. CDR3 length: 16 amino acids. Germline CDR1 and CDR2: WNHNN and SYGVQD (reference sequence). CDR3 DNA sequence: TGCGCCAGCAGTGAGCAACCGGGACAGGGGCCCTACGAGCAGTACTTC. As protein: CASSEQPGQGPYEQYF.

This chain links TRBV5-5 with TRBJ1-4; 7 bases agree with TRBD1. This CDR3 region has 15 residues. From germline, CDR1 is SGHKS and CDR2 YYEKEE (reference sequence). J was trimmed by 8 bases and V by 1 base; bases with no gene match: 8. The CDR3 here is CASSLTGEPREKLFF. CDR3 sequence (DNA): TGTGCCAGCAGCTTGACAGGGGAACCTCGAGAAAAACTGTTTTTT. The variable domain in full, with the rest retrieved from reference TRBV5-5 and TRBJ1-4, is DAGVTQSPTHLIKTRGQQVTLRCSPISGHKSVSWYQQVLGQGPQFIFQYYEKEERGRGNFPDRFSARQFPNYSSELNVNALLLGDSALYLCASSLTGEPREKLFFGSGTQLSVL.

This clone has just a few counts. The gene calls are TRBV6-4 and TRBJ2-2, with D possibly being TRBD1 or TRBD2 (5 bases each). CDR1 and CDR2 (germline): MRHNA, SNTAGT. Trimming shortened V by 6 bases and J by 3 bases, and 20 bases separated the two germline ends. The CDR3 is made up of 17 amino acids. The CDR3 here is CASSRDGDLEHTGELFF. The CDR3 DNA sequence: TGTGCCAGCAGCCGGGACGGCGACTTAGAACACACCGGGGAGCTGTTTTTT.

V is TRBV7-2 and J is TRBJ1-2, with 10 positions matching TRBD1. The CDR3 runs 18 residues. Unmatched junction bases numbered 14, after V lost 7 bases and J lost 0 bases. CDR1 and CDR2 from the germline V gene are SGHTA and FQGNSA. The CDR3 DNA is TGTGCCAGCAAACGACAGGGGGCTACCACTCGCACTAACTATGGCTACACCTTC. Amino acids: CASKRQGATTRTNYGYTF.

The chain joins TRBV7-3 to TRBJ1-1; D unresolved. Germline V CDR1 and CDR2: SGHTA, FQGTGA. This CDR3 is built from 15 residues. The V and J ends lost 4 bases and 3 bases respectively, with 15 bases between them. The chain's CDR3 is CASSSSLVLDTEAFF. In nucleotides, the CDR3 is TGTGCCAGCAGCTCTTCCCTTGTATTGGACACTGAAGCTTTCTTT.

The CDR3 protein is CASSLGGGGAGDTQYF. As DNA, the CDR3 is TGTGCCAGCAGCTTAGGAGGCGGGGGGGCAGGGGATACGCAGTATTTT. The genes are TRBV7-2 and TRBJ2-3, with 9 nucleotides matching TRBD2. Germline V lookup: CDR1 SGHTA, CDR2 FQGNSA. J was trimmed by 6 bases and V by 1 base; bases with no gene match: 8. The CDR3 covers 16 residues.

This sequence joins TRBV18 and TRBJ2-5, with D possibly called TRBD1 or TRBD2 (5 bases each). The CDR3 runs to 14 residues. Germline V CDR1 and CDR2: KGHSH, LQKENI. V was trimmed by 1 base and J by 1 base, leaving 7 bases between them. The CDR3 DNA reads as TGTGCCAGCTCACCACGGGGGTTCCAAGAGACCCAGTACTTC. This encodes CASSPRGFQETQYF. Based on the CDR3 plus reference TRBV18 and TRBJ2-5, the full variable domain is NAGVMQNPRHLVRRRGQEARLRCSPMKGHSHVYWYRQLPEEGLKFMVYLQKENIIDESGMPKERFSAEFPKEGPSILRIQQVVRGDSAAYFCASSPRGFQETQYFGPGTRLLVL.

This clone was counted once. V and J are TRBV5-4 and TRBJ2-2; D tentatively reads TRBD1 or TRBD2 (6 bases each). The germline V gene encodes CDR1 SGHNT and CDR2 YYREEE (reference sequence). Trimming took off 0 bases at V and 1 base at J, with 13 bases between the two ends. CDR3 length: 17 amino acids. CDR3 DNA sequence: TGTGCCAGCAGCTTGGGGAGGGGGGCTCTGAACACCGGGGAGCTGTTTTTT. It codes for CASSLGRGALNTGELFF.

The CDR3 region is CASSYRRGAYNEQFF. In DNA form, the CDR3 reads TGTGCCAGCAGTTATAGGCGGGGGGCCTACAATGAGCAGTTCTTC. The rearrangement joins TRBV6-6 to TRBJ2-1, with TRBD2 matching 8 bases. With V trimmed by 3 bases and J by 2 bases, 3 bases remained unmatched. The CDR3 sequence is 15 residues long. The germline V gene encodes CDR1 MNHNY and CDR2 SVGAGI (reference sequence).

The chain combines TRBV5-1 with TRBJ2-5; D possibly corresponds to TRBD1 (5 bases). CDR1 SGHRS and CDR2 YFSETQ come from the germline V gene. This CDR3 has 14 residues. V was trimmed by 1 base and J by 3 bases, leaving 10 bases between them. CDR3 residues: CASSLMTVEETQYF. The CDR3 DNA follows: TGCGCCAGCAGCTTGATGACAGTAGAAGAGACCCAGTACTTC.

The rearrangement uses TRBV19 and TRBJ2-5, with D tentatively TRBD1 (6 bases). CDR3 length: 11 residues. Per germline, CDR1 LNHDA and CDR2 SQIVND (reference sequence). Trimming removed 9 bases from V and 3 bases from J, with 8 bases in between. CDR3 sequence reads: CARKGEETQYF. The CDR3 DNA reads TGTGCCAGAAAGGGGGAAGAGACCCAGTACTTC.

This clone was counted a few times. The chain links TRBV19 to TRBJ2-1; the D gene is possibly TRBD1 (5 bases). Germline CDR1 is LNHDA and CDR2 is SQIVND (reference sequence). This CDR3 is 13 amino acids long. V shed 1 base and J shed 9 bases, with 10 bases lying between them. CDR3 coding DNA: TGTGCCAGTAGTATAGTTCCCCAGGGTGAGCAGTTCTTC. Its protein product is CASSIVPQGEQFF.

This clone showed up just once. The chain links TRBV5-1 to TRBJ2-1; 10 bases fit TRBD2. The germline V gene encodes CDR1 SGHRS and CDR2 YFSETQ. CDR3 length: 15 residues. J gave up 3 bases and V 4 bases, and 4 bases lay outside the gene matches. CDR3 coding DNA: TGCGCCAGCAGCCCGGGACTAGCGAGCTACAATGAGCAGTTCTTC. It specifies CASSPGLASYNEQFF.

The chain is built from TRBV5-8 and TRBJ1-1; D uncertain. This CDR3 region has 12 residues. Germline V gene sequence: CDR1 SGHTS, CDR2 YDEGEE. Trimming stripped 5 bases from V and 7 bases from J, with 12 bases between. The chain's CDR3 is CASRSTGIEAFF. The CDR3 DNA follows: TGTGCCAGCAGAAGCACTGGCATTGAAGCTTTCTTT.

CDR3 DNA sequence: TGTGCCAGCAGCGCGGGACAGGGAAGGAATCAGCCCCAGCATTTT. As protein: CASSAGQGRNQPQHF. The chain joins TRBV7-2 to TRBJ1-5; 9 nucleotides match TRBD1. The CDR3 is 15 amino acids. Trimming took 5 bases from V and 4 from J; bases not matched to a gene: 6. Germline CDR1 SGHTA, CDR2 FQGNSA.

The chain uses TRBV20-1 and TRBJ1-2; the D is unclear. Looked up from germline, CDR1 is DFQATT and CDR2 is SNEGSKA (reference sequence). This CDR3 is built from 11 residues. Trimming shortened V by 4 bases and J by 4 bases, and 7 bases separated the two germline ends. CDR3 residues: CSAKRVYGYTF. CDR3 in DNA: TGCAGTGCTAAAAGGGTCTATGGCTACACCTTC.

The rearrangement uses TRBV2 and TRBJ1-3, with D perhaps TRBD1 (6 bases). V gave up 3 bases and J gave up 4 bases, with 13 bases separating them. This CDR3 has 15 amino acids. From germline, CDR1 is SNHLY and CDR2 FYNNEI. Written as DNA, the CDR3 is TGTGCCAGCAGTGAGCAGGGGATGGAGGGAAACACCATATATTTT. Encoded protein: CASSEQGMEGNTIYF. The full variable domain, completed using reference TRBV2 and TRBJ1-3, is EPEVTQTPSHQVTQMGQEVILRCVPISNHLYFYWYRQILGQKVEFLVSFYNNEISEKSEIFDDQFSVERPDGSNFTLKIRSTKLEDSAMYFCASSEQGMEGNTIYFGEGSWLTVV.

J is TRBJ1-2 and V is TRBV27; unclear D gene. Germline V gene lookup returns CDR1 MNHEY and CDR2 SMNVEV (reference sequence). CDR3 size: 14 residues. Trimming pared 4 bases from V and 4 bases from J, leaving 13 bases between. CDR3 nucleotide sequence: TGTGCCAGCAGTTCGGATTTCCCCCCCTATGGCTACACCTTC. It specifies CASSSDFPPYGYTF.

V is TRBV7-9 and J is TRBJ2-1, with unresolved D. The CDR3 extends over 12 amino acids. Trimming cost V 5 bases and J 2 bases, with 4 bases left between them. Germline-derived CDR1 and CDR2 are SEHNR and FQNEAQ (reference sequence). The CDR3 bases are TGTGCCAGCAGCGTGACCTACAATGAGCAGTTCTTC. As protein: CASSVTYNEQFF.

The chain combines TRBV6-4 with TRBJ1-6; D not certain. The CDR3 totals 15 residues. V lost 4 bases and J 0 bases, leaving 7 bases between the germline ends. CDR1 is MRHNA and CDR2 is SNTAGT in the germline V gene. The CDR3 reads CASSATFSYNSPLHF. The CDR3 DNA sequence: TGTGCCAGCAGTGCGACGTTCTCCTATAATTCACCCCTCCACTTT.

The genes are TRBV5-4 and TRBJ1-4; 7 bases map to TRBD1. V lost 4 bases, J lost 4 bases, and 10 bases stayed unmatched. The CDR3 totals 16 residues. Germline loops: CDR1 SGHNT, CDR2 YYREEE (reference sequence). CDR3 region: CASSPTGEGDNEKLFF. CDR3 bases: TGTGCCAGCAGCCCCACAGGGGAAGGTGATAATGAAAAACTGTTTTTT.

The chain couples TRBV7-9 to TRBJ2-5, with D possibly TRBD2 on 6 matching bases. Trimming took 5 bases from V and 3 from J, leaving 13 bases between them. Germline CDR1 SEHNR, CDR2 FQNEAQ (reference sequence). This CDR3 has 14 residues. CDR3 DNA sequence: TGTGCCAGCAGCCGCGGACTAAGGGAAGAGACCCAGTACTTC. Encoded protein: CASSRGLREETQYF.

This chain connects TRBV5-5 to TRBJ2-2, with D maybe TRBD1 (5 bases). The CDR3 covers 14 residues. Germline-derived CDR1 and CDR2 are SGHKS and YYEKEE (reference sequence). V was pared by 8 bases and J by 4 bases, with 15 bases between. CDR3 residues: CASMKGQGTGELFF. The CDR3 nucleotides read TGTGCCAGTATGAAGGGGCAGGGCACCGGGGAGCTGTTTTTT.

V and J are TRBV2 and TRBJ2-1, with D perhaps TRBD1 or TRBD2 (5 bases each). V lost 8 bases to trimming and J lost 0 bases, with 17 bases between them. The CDR3 is 16 amino acids. Germline V CDR1 and CDR2: SNHLY, FYNNEI. The CDR3 protein is CASSREGRFSYNEQFF. The DNA of the CDR3 is TGTGCCAGCTCCCGCGAGGGGCGCTTCTCCTACAATGAGCAGTTCTTC.